This TCR beta chain stems from a study of blood T cell repertoires in COVID-19. The V gene's germline CDR1 is SGHVS and CDR2 FNYEAQ. There are 18 residues in the CDR3. V shed 0 bases and J 2 bases; nucleotides not matched to a gene: 6. The data were produced by immunoSEQ multiplex PCR, yet TCRdb's version contains in-frame clones alone and is incomplete. Among 300,000 to 400,000 clones, roughly 86% were seen once, and the ten largest hold roughly 2.1%. The sequencing input was peripheral blood. The clonotype was recovered from a woman aged 55 to 70 with COVID-19, enrolled during active disease. This rearrangement joins TRBV7-6 to TRBJ2-3; TRBD2 agrees at 12 bases. Written as DNA, the CDR3 is TGTGCCAGCAGCTTAGCCCCGACTAGCGGGGGTTACACAGATACGCAGTATTTT. It is translated as CASSLAPTSGGYTDTQYF. Based on the CDR3 plus reference TRBV7-6 and TRBJ2-3, the full variable domain is GAGVSQSPRYKVTKRGQDVALRCDPISGHVSLYWYRQALGQGPEFLTYFNYEAQQDKSGLPNDRFSAERPEGSISTLTIQRTEQRDSAMYRCASSLAPTSGGYTDTQYFGPGTRLTVL.